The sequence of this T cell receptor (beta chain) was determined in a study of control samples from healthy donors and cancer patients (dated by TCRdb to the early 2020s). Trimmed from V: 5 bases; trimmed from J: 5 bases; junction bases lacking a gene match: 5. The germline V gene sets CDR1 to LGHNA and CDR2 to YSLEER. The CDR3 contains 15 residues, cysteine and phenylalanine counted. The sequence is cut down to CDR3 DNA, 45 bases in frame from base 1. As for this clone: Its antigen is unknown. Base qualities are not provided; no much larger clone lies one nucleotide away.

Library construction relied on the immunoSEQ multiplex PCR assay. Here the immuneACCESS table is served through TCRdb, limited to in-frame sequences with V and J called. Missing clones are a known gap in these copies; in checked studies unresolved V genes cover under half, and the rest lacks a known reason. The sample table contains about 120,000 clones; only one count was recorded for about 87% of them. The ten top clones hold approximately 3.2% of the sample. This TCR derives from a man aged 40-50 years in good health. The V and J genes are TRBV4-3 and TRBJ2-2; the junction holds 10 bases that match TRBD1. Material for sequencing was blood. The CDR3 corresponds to CASSKGTGETGELFF. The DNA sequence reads TGCGCCAGCAGCAAGGGGACAGGGGAGACCGGGGAGCTGTTTTTT.